Below, 10 T cell receptor beta chains from the same sample are listed, as sequenced in a study of cytotoxic CD8 clonotypes in ibrutinib-treated CLL. Some clones are missing from TCRdb's copy, which holds only in-frame ones; the method was immunoSEQ multiplex PCR. Of some 50,000 clones detected, less than 70% appear once; the ten largest clones hold 9.5% to 15%. The input for sequencing was PBMCs, taken after 12 months of ibrutinib treatment. These receptors all stem from a human donor with chronic lymphocytic leukemia.

This clone was detected a few times. The chain has TRBV5-1 and TRBJ1-2, with D hard to call. V lost 2 bases and J lost 2, with 7 bases in between. The CDR3 contains 13 residues. Germline V gene sequence: CDR1 SGHRS, CDR2 YFSETQ. CDR3 in DNA: TGCGCCAGCAGCTTCGACGGAAACTATGGCTACACCTTC. It specifies CASSFDGNYGYTF.

The chain links TRBV2 to TRBJ2-1, with a possible D match to TRBD1 (8 bases). Trimming left V 10 bases short and J 0 bases short, with 25 bases between. The CDR3 sequence is 18 residues long. Looked up from germline, CDR1 is SNHLY and CDR2 is FYNNEI. CDR3 sequence: CATPGGQASLSSYNEQFF. The CDR3 region has the DNA TGTGCCACCCCGGGGGGACAGGCATCATTAAGCTCCTACAATGAGCAGTTCTTC.

The chain combines TRBV5-1 with TRBJ2-2; TRBD1 matches at 9 bases. The germline V gene encodes CDR1 SGHRS and CDR2 YFSETQ. This CDR3 region has 18 residues. J was trimmed by 0 bases and V by 4 bases; bases with no gene match: 10. CDR3 protein: CASSLGQGRVPNTGELFF. The CDR3 DNA reads TGCGCCAGCAGCCTGGGACAGGGTAGGGTCCCGAACACCGGGGAGCTGTTTTTT.

This clone occurred a few times. The V and J genes are TRBV9 and TRBJ1-6, with a tentative D call TRBD1 (6 bases). This CDR3 is built from 15 residues. Germline V gene data show CDR1 as SGDLS and CDR2 as YYNGEE. V lost 0 bases and J lost 14, with 18 bases in between. CDR3 in DNA: TGTGCCAGCAGCGTAGAACCGGGACATAGCGTAACCCTCCACTTT. Its translation is CASSVEPGHSVTLHF.

The chain links TRBV10-3 to TRBJ1-1; D is perhaps TRBD1 (5 bases). The V and J ends lost 3 bases and 11 bases respectively, with 13 bases between them. Per germline, CDR1 ENHRY and CDR2 SYGVKD. The CDR3 extends over 12 amino acids. CDR3 sequence (DNA): TGTGCCATCAGTGACCCCGGGGGTTCGGCTTTCTTT. Translated: CAISDPGGSAFF.

CDR3 residues: CASSGGMDGTEAFF. The CDR3 DNA follows: TGCGCCAGCAGCGGGGGGATGGACGGCACTGAAGCTTTCTTT. The chain recombines TRBV5-1 with TRBJ1-1; D is possibly TRBD1 (5 bases). Germline V gene data show CDR1 as SGHRS and CDR2 as YFSETQ. Trimming cost V 4 bases and J 4 bases, with 14 bases left between them. The CDR3 sequence is 14 residues long.

J is TRBJ2-7 and V is TRBV28; the D is unclear. The CDR3 has 13 amino acids. Trimming removed 4 bases from V and 1 base from J, with 8 bases in between. Per germline, CDR1 MDHEN and CDR2 SYDVKM. CDR3 region: CASSSGQSYEQYF. Here the CDR3 DNA reads TGTGCCAGCAGTTCTGGTCAGTCCTACGAGCAGTACTTC.

CDR3 sequence reads: CASSLPGEGGTDTQYF. The CDR3 region has the DNA TGTGCCAGCAGTTTACCGGGGGAGGGTGGTACGGATACGCAGTATTTT. The rearrangement links TRBV7-3 to TRBJ2-3; 7 nucleotides align to TRBD2. Germline trimming cut 6 bases from V and 6 bases from J; bases unmatched to any gene: 15. CDR3 size: 16 residues. From germline, CDR1 is SGHTA and CDR2 FQGTGA.

V usage is TRBV25-1 and J usage is TRBJ1-5, with 8 bases lining up with TRBD1. With 6 bases clipped from V and 5 bases from J, the junction kept 0 bases outside the gene matches. Germline values: CDR1 MGHDK, CDR2 SYGVNS. CDR3 size: 12 residues. CDR3 coding DNA: TGTGCCAGCAGACAGGGGGATCAGCCCCAGCATTTT. It translates to CASRQGDQPQHF.

This chain joins TRBV28 and TRBJ1-4; a weak D match, TRBD1 (6 bases). V dropped 3 bases and J dropped 3 bases, with 11 bases sitting between them. This CDR3 contains 15 residues. Germline CDR1 MDHEN, CDR2 SYDVKM. The CDR3 sequence: CASSFPGASNEKLFF. CDR3 coding DNA: TGTGCCAGCAGTTTCCCAGGGGCATCTAATGAAAAACTGTTTTTT.